This T cell receptor (beta chain) derives from a study of blood T cell repertoires in COVID-19. Study information: Samples taken during acute and convalescent COVID-19 were collected in the United States, Italy and Spain. Nucleic acid was either cDNA or gDNA, and it came from T cells, B-cell-depleted T cells, or PBMCs.

Methods used by the authors: Amplification of reference gene primers provided the estimated nucleated cell counts. Generated by immunoSEQ multiplex PCR, the TCRdb table keeps only in-frame clones and is missing some. That table gives V, J and clone size, and the DNA gave D and trimming. The sample has around 500,000 clones; roughly 88% are singletons. CDR1 and CDR2 from the germline V gene are LNHDA and SQIVND (reference sequence). V lost 3 bases, J lost 7 bases, and 16 bases stayed unmatched. This CDR3 contains 18 residues. Sequenced material: peripheral blood. This receptor was identified in a human donor in a cohort sampled during active COVID-19. This chain joins TRBV19 and TRBJ2-1; the match to TRBD2 covers 9 bases. The CDR3 reads CASSIMASGVVGRNEQFF. In DNA, the CDR3 is TGTGCCAGTAGTATTATGGCTAGCGGGGTTGTAGGGAGGAATGAGCAGTTCTTC.